These 5 T cell receptor beta chains came from one sample sequenced in a study of blood T cell repertoires in COVID-19. TCRdb keeps only in-frame clones here, not all; method: immunoSEQ multiplex PCR. This table holds some 210,000 clones, approximately 89% found once. Specimen: peripheral blood. The source is a middle-aged woman with acute or convalescent COVID-19.

The rearrangement uses TRBV11-2 and TRBJ1-2, with 7 bases matching TRBD1. The CDR3 consists of 15 residues. Germline trimming cut 1 base from V and 6 bases from J; bases unmatched to any gene: 8. From germline, CDR1 is SGHAT and CDR2 FQNNGV. CDR3 residues: CASSLVRRGYDGYTF. CDR3 nucleotides: TGTGCCAGCAGCTTAGTCCGCAGGGGGTACGATGGCTACACCTTC.

V and J are TRBV6-4 and TRBJ2-3; D perhaps matches TRBD1 (6 bases). Germline CDR1 and CDR2: MRHNA and SNTAGT. Trimming removed 0 bases from V and 3 bases from J, with 10 bases in between. CDR3 length: 15 amino acids. The CDR3: CASSDSIGQTDTQYF. The DNA for the CDR3 is TGTGCCAGCAGTGACTCGATCGGACAGACAGATACGCAGTATTTT.

The chain employs TRBV7-3 and TRBJ1-1; D unclear. The CDR3 spans 13 residues. V lost 2 bases and J 3 bases, leaving 7 bases between the germline ends. Germline V CDR1 and CDR2: SGHTA, FQGTGA. The chain's CDR3 is CASSLVRDTEAFF. The CDR3 coding sequence is TGTGCCAGCAGCTTAGTCCGGGACACTGAAGCTTTCTTT. Combining the CDR3 with reference TRBV7-3 and TRBJ1-1 gives the whole variable domain GAGVSQTPSNKVTEKGKYVELRCDPISGHTALYWYRQSLGQGPEFLIYFQGTGAADDSGLPNDRFFAVRPEGSVSTLKIQRTERGDSAVYLCASSLVRDTEAFFGQGTRLTVV.

The chain combines TRBV5-4 with TRBJ1-5; 9 positions match TRBD1. CDR1 and CDR2 (germline): SGHNT, YYREEE (reference sequence). V lost 3 bases and J lost 0; bases outside the gene matches: 13. The CDR3 loop spans 19 amino acids. Here the CDR3 DNA reads TGTGCCAGCAGCTCTGGCCCGGGACAGGGAAAAACTAGCAATCAGCCCCAGCATTTT. Amino acid sequence: CASSSGPGQGKTSNQPQHF. Together with reference TRBV5-4 and TRBJ1-5, the CDR3 gives the full variable domain: ETGVTQSPTHLIKTRGQQVTLRCSSQSGHNTVSWYQQALGQGPQFIFQYYREEENGRGNFPPRFSGLQFPNYSSELNVNALELDDSALYLCASSSGPGQGKTSNQPQHFGDGTRLSIL.

In DNA form, the CDR3 reads TGTGCCAGCAGTGACGCTAGCGGGGGGGCCGACACCGGGGAGCTGTTTTTT. Translating it yields CASSDASGGADTGELFF. This chain connects TRBV6-4 to TRBJ2-2, with 12 bases identical to TRBD2. The CDR3 has 17 residues. V was pared by 2 bases and J by 3 bases, with 4 bases of the junction left unmatched. The germline CDR1 and CDR2 sequences are MRHNA and SNTAGT.